Listed below are T cell receptor beta chains from one sample, sequenced in a study of T-cell memory formation after mild COVID-19. In TCRdb, the 5' RACE reads were re-called with MiXCR into one record per CDR3 protein. The table lists fewer than 350,000 distinct CDR3 sequences, 15% of them singletons, with approximately 20% in the top ten. Sequencing was performed on PBMCs or a T cell subset sorted from them (not recorded which). Receptors originate from a man younger than 35 who had mild COVID-19 (a few samples of this study predate the infection). Cell type and time point are not known. The CDR3 runs from the conserved cysteine through the conserved F or W. D genes are given only for firm matches. Size tells how often a clone was seen (once, few, many) or the class of an expanded clone, and some rows leave it out.

TRBJ2-5 NA NA TRBV12-3/TRBV12-4 TGTGCCAGCAGTTTAGCGGGCAGGGTCTGGGAGACCCAGTACTTC CASSLAGRVWETQYF
TRBJ2-1 TRBD1 NA TRBV7-2 TGTGCCAGCAGCTCCAGGACAGGGAGGAACAATGAGCAGTTCTTC CASSSRTGRNNEQFF
TRBJ2-5 NA NA TRBV7-2 TGTGCCAGCAGCTTAACTCCCGGGGCAGAGACCCAGTACTTC CASSLTPGAETQYF
TRBJ1-1 NA few TRBV6-5 TGTGCCAGCAGTTACCTAGGGTTGAACACTGAAGCTTTCTTT CASSYLGLNTEAFF
TRBJ1-4 NA many TRBV4-2 TGTGCCAGCAGCCCTTTACAGGGCACTAATGAAAAACTGTTTTTT CASSPLQGTNEKLFF
TRBJ1-1 TRBD1 NA TRBV7-9 TGTGCCAGCTGCTTAAGCAGGGGGGGGAACACTGAAGCTTTCTTT CASCLSRGGNTEAFF
TRBJ2-5 NA NA TRBV12-3/TRBV12-4 TGTGCCAGCAGACAGGGTCAGGTGGAGACCCAGTACTTC CASRQGQVETQYF
TRBJ1-2 NA few TRBV28 TGTGCCAGCAGTTTAAACAGGGTCGGTGGCTACACCTTC CASSLNRVGGYTF
TRBJ2-5 TRBD2 NA TRBV9 TGTGCCAGCAGCGTAGACACCGGGACTAGCGGGGGCTTCACTTTGGCAGAGACCCAGTACTTC CASSVDTGTSGGFTLAETQYF
TRBJ2-5 NA many TRBV4-1 TGCGCCAGCAGCCAAGGGGTGGGGTCAGAGACCCAGTACTTC CASSQGVGSETQYF
TRBJ1-4 NA few TRBV6-2/TRBV6-3 TGTGCCAGCAGTCGCCGGGGTAATGAAAAACTGTTTTTT CASSRRGNEKLFF
TRBJ2-2 TRBD1 few TRBV28 TGTGCCAGCTATCAGGGGGCAAGGACCGGGGAGCTGTTTTTT CASYQGARTGELFF
TRBJ1-5 NA NA TRBV12-3/TRBV12-4 TGTGCCAGCAGTTTCGCGGCAGGGGTGGATCAGCCCCAGCATTTT CASSFAAGVDQPQHF
TRBJ1-1 NA NA TRBV19 TGTGCCAGTAGTGGGGGGTTCACTGAAGCTTTCTTT CASSGGFTEAFF
TRBJ1-1 NA many TRBV4-1 TGCGCCAGCAGCCAGGCGATTCGAGGGGACACTGAAGCTTTCTTT CASSQAIRGDTEAFF
TRBJ1-2 NA NA TRBV4-1 TGCGCCAGCAGCCAAGATTCGGGGTTGGATGGCTACACCTTC CASSQDSGLDGYTF
TRBJ2-6 TRBD2 NA TRBV9 TGTGCCAGCAGCGCTACTCCGGGGGGATCCTTCTCTGGGGCCAACGTCCTGACTTTC CASSATPGGSFSGANVLTF
TRBJ2-5 TRBD2 once TRBV5-4 TGTGCCAGCAGCCCGGGACGCGGGGGATCAGAGACCCAGTACTTC CASSPGRGGSETQYF
TRBJ2-7 NA few TRBV20-1 TGCAGTGCTAGAGGACAGACGATACCCTACGAGCAGTACTTC CSARGQTIPYEQYF
TRBJ2-7 TRBD1 NA TRBV4-3 TGCGCCAGCAGCCAAGTTTGGGACAGGCTCTACGAGCAGTACTTC CASSQVWDRLYEQYF
TRBJ2-2 NA few TRBV7-2 TGTGCCAGCAGCTTATTCTCGCGACTGAACACCGGGGAGCTGTTTTTT CASSLFSRLNTGELFF
TRBJ1-6 TRBD1 once TRBV2 TGTGGTTCGTCAATTACAGGGGGTGGTTCACCCCTCCACTTT CGSSITGGGSPLHF
TRBJ1-5 NA few TRBV19 TGTGCCAGTAGTACTCCCTCAGGGAATCAGCCCCAGCATTTT CASSTPSGNQPQHF
TRBJ2-2 TRBD1 few TRBV12-3/TRBV12-4 TGTGCCAGCAGACCCCCTGCAGGGGGCTCGAACACCGGGGAGCTGTTTTTT CASRPPAGGSNTGELFF
TRBJ2-1 NA NA TRBV4-3 TGCGCCAGCAGCCAAGAGAGGGGCGCGAATGAGCAGTTCTTC CASSQERGANEQFF
TRBJ2-3 NA NA TRBV3-1 TGTGCCAGCAGCCGTGTAGGGGAGTCTAGCACAGATACGCAGTATTTT CASSRVGESSTDTQYF
TRBJ1-6 NA NA TRBV9 TGTGCCAGCAGCCCGGCGGGCTCCTATAATTCACCCCTCCACTTT CASSPAGSYNSPLHF
TRBJ1-5 NA NA TRBV6-1 TGTGCCAGCAGTGATCGGGCGGGCAATCAGCCCCAGCATTTT CASSDRAGNQPQHF
TRBJ1-1 NA few TRBV29-1 TGCAGCGTCCATTCAGGGGACACTGAAGCTTTCTTT CSVHSGDTEAFF
TRBJ1-1 TRBD1 NA TRBV10-2 TGCGCCAGCAGGGACTCAGGGGGCAACACTGAAGCTTTCTTT CASRDSGGNTEAFF
TRBJ2-1 TRBD1 few TRBV5-1 TGCGCCAGCAGCAGAACGGACAGGGCTGGTGAGCAGTTCTTC CASSRTDRAGEQFF
TRBJ1-1 NA few TRBV7-9 TGTGCCAGCAGCTTAGAGACAGCGAACACTGAAGCTTTCTTT CASSLETANTEAFF
TRBJ2-7 TRBD2 NA TRBV4-1 TGCGCCAGCAGCCAAAGACTAGCGGGGGATAAAGAGCAGTACTTC CASSQRLAGDKEQYF
TRBJ2-5 NA few TRBV6-2/TRBV6-3 TGTGCCAGCAGTGCCACAGCGTACCAAGAGACCCAGTACTTC CASSATAYQETQYF
TRBJ1-2 TRBD1 NA TRBV5-1 TGCGCCAGCAGCTTGGCGGGGACAGGGGAAGAAGGCTACACCTTC CASSLAGTGEEGYTF
TRBJ2-3 NA few TRBV4-2 TGTGCCAGCAGCGGCGGGGCAGATACGCAGTATTTT CASSGGADTQYF
TRBJ2-1 TRBD1 few TRBV6-2/TRBV6-3 TGTGCCAGGATGCGCCGGGACAGGGACTACAATGAGCAGTTCTTC CARMRRDRDYNEQFF
TRBJ2-3 NA few TRBV7-9 TGTGCCAGCAGCTTAGAGGCCGGACGTAGCACAGATACGCAGTATTTT CASSLEAGRSTDTQYF
TRBJ2-2 NA many TRBV4-1 TGCGCCAGCAGTACCCGACAGGGAGGATTCGCGGCCGGGGAGCTGTTTTTT CASSTRQGGFAAGELFF
TRBJ2-5 TRBD1 NA TRBV5-1 TGCGCCAGCAGTCCTCTTTGGGGACAGGAGGAGACCCAGTACTTC CASSPLWGQEETQYF
TRBJ2-7 NA few TRBV20-1 TGCAGTGCCGGGGGCACAGCCTACTACGAGCAGTACTTC CSAGGTAYYEQYF
TRBJ1-2 TRBD1 few TRBV5-1 TGCGCCAGCGGGACAGACTACTATGGCTACACCTTC CASGTDYYGYTF
TRBJ1-2 NA NA TRBV3-1 TGTGCCAGCAGCCAACCAGGGTACGGCTATGGCTACACCTTC CASSQPGYGYGYTF
TRBJ2-1 TRBD2 NA TRBV29-1 TGCAGCGTCAAGCGGGGGGCGTGGTATGAGCAGTTCTTC CSVKRGAWYEQFF